This TCR beta chain came from a study of blood T cell repertoires in COVID-19. The CDR3 is made up of 16 amino acids. CDR1 and CDR2 (germline): SGHAT, FQNNGV. After removal of 1 base from V and 0 bases from J, the junction contained 4 bases not matched to a gene. The table came from immunoSEQ multiplex PCR; TCRdb's copy has only in-frame clones and leaves some out. The sample records about 220,000 clones, about 88% being singletons. The receptor comes from a middle-aged man with active or convalescent COVID-19. The sample consisted of peripheral blood. This chain connects TRBV11-2 to TRBJ2-3; 7 positions agree with TRBD2. The CDR3 region is CASSLGAGRSTDTQYF. In DNA form, the CDR3 reads TGTGCCAGCAGCTTAGGAGCGGGGAGAAGCACAGATACGCAGTATTTT.